This T cell receptor beta chain was profiled in a study of blood T cell repertoires in COVID-19. Study details: Specimens from acute and convalescent COVID-19 originated in the United States, Italy and Spain. The cDNA or gDNA used as material had been derived from T cells, B-cell-depleted T cells, or PBMCs.

In the original workflow: Reference gene primer amplification gave nucleated cell count estimates. Profiling relied on immunoSEQ multiplex PCR, and the TCRdb table lists in-frame clones only, not all of them. V, J and clone size derive from that table, while D and trimming were established from the DNA sequence. In the table there are some 240,000 clones, 88% of which are singletons. Between the trimmed V and J ends, which lost 4 bases and 4 bases, there was a span of 11 bases. CDR3 length equals 13 residues. CDR1 SGHRS and CDR2 YFSETQ come from the germline V gene. The Seattle patients joined while their infection was active and were tracked longitudinally afterward.

The chain carries TRBV5-1 and TRBJ1-1; D gene uncertain. The TCR comes from a woman in her sixties or seventies with COVID-19, enrolled during active disease. Sequencing used peripheral blood. The CDR3 DNA is TGCGCCAGCAGCGAAAACAGTGGCACTGAAGCTTTCTTT. This gives the protein CASSENSGTEAFF.